Below are 14 T cell receptor beta chains sequenced from a single sample in a study of Graves' ophthalmopathy and Graves' hyperthyroidism. RNA transcripts were the source from which TCR beta CDR3 regions were amplified. HTBI primers were employed in first-round RT-PCR, then a second-round multiplex PCR followed. In TCRdb, the multiplex PCR reads were re-called with MiXCR into one record per CDR3 protein. This sample yields fewer than 600,000 distinct CDR3 sequences, of which under 15% are seen a single time; more than 8.5% belongs to the top ten. Sequenced sample: blood. The source of these receptors is a woman in her twenties or thirties with Graves' ophthalmopathy.

This clonotype was picked up many times. The chain is built from TRBV12-3 or TRBV12-4 and TRBJ2-5; no definite D call. CDR3 length: 13 amino acids. V lost 6 bases and J 4 bases, leaving 12 bases between the germline ends. The CDR3 nucleotides are TGTGCCAGCAGCCTCTCTAAGGGAGAGACCCAGTACTTC. It specifies CASSLSKGETQYF.

This clonotype was seen many times. This chain connects TRBV6-1 to TRBJ1-5; D is unresolved. Looked up from germline, CDR1 is MNHNS and CDR2 is SASEGT. V lost 8 bases and J 0 bases, leaving 17 bases between the germline ends. CDR3 size: 16 residues. DNA for the CDR3: TGTGCCAGCTCCTTGGGCTCAGGAGGTAGCAATCAGCCCCAGCATTTT. Translated, it gives CASSLGSGGSNQPQHF.

The sample holds many counts of this clonotype. The V call is TRBV5-1, the J call TRBJ2-7; D ambiguous. V lost 1 base and J 3 bases, leaving 17 bases between the germline ends. This CDR3 is 16 amino acids long. Germline loops: CDR1 SGHRS, CDR2 YFSETQ. The CDR3 sequence: CASSLTPAAKIYEQYF. The CDR3 DNA follows: TGCGCCAGCAGCTTGACTCCGGCAGCTAAGATCTACGAGCAGTACTTC.

The table lists this clonotype with many counts. This chain connects TRBV12-3 or TRBV12-4 to TRBJ2-7; D might be TRBD2 (6 bases). CDR3 length equals 14 residues. Trimming cost V 6 bases and J 4 bases, with 16 bases left between them. Here the CDR3 DNA reads TGTGCCAGCAGCGTTGGGACTTACCCTTACGAGCAGTACTTC. Translation gives CASSVGTYPYEQYF.

This clonotype has a count of ten or more. The J gene is TRBJ2-4, the V gene TRBV7-2, with D maybe TRBD1 (6 bases). The CDR3 totals 16 residues. The V end lost 3 bases, the J end lost 5 bases, and 17 bases lay between the germline ends. Per germline, CDR1 SGHTA and CDR2 FQGNSA. CDR3 amino acids: CASSLVGTPKENIQYF. For the CDR3, the DNA is TGTGCCAGCAGCTTGGTCGGGACACCCAAGGAAAACATTCAGTACTTC.

CDR3 region: CASSVGVTQYF. As DNA, the CDR3 is TGTGCCAGCAGTGTTGGGGTGACCCAGTACTTC. The rearrangement links TRBV28 to TRBJ2-5; the D is unclear. Deletions cut 5 bases from V and 7 bases from J, with 8 bases between. The CDR3 extends over 11 amino acids. Germline CDR1 is MDHEN and CDR2 is SYDVKM.

V is TRBV18 and J is TRBJ1-3; D unresolved. CDR1 and CDR2 from the germline V gene are KGHSH and LQKENI. The CDR3 has 18 amino acids. With 2 bases removed from V and 0 bases from J, the gap between germline ends came to 17 bases. The CDR3 DNA sequence: TGTGCCAGCTCACCATTTACATCCAGCTCTCTCTCTGGAAACACCATATATTTT. This codes for CASSPFTSSSLSGNTIYF.

The table lists this clonotype with many counts. Written as DNA, the CDR3 is TGCAGTGCTAGAGATTTTGAGACCGCGAACACCGGGGAGCTGTTTTTT. Encoded protein: CSARDFETANTGELFF. The chain has TRBV20-1 and TRBJ2-2, with D hard to call. In germline, CDR1 is DFQATT, CDR2 SNEGSKA (reference sequence). Deletions cut 0 bases from V and 0 bases from J, with 11 bases between. The CDR3 consists of 16 residues.

This clonotype appeared many times. V and J are TRBV30 and TRBJ1-1; 9 nucleotides agree with TRBD1. The CDR3 loop spans 13 amino acids. The V gene end was trimmed by 2 bases and the J gene end by 4 bases; junction bases not matched to a gene: 2. Per germline, CDR1 GTSNPN and CDR2 SVGIG (reference sequence). The CDR3 DNA reads TGTGCCTGGAGTCCGGACAGGGGCACTGAAGCTTTCTTT. This sequence encodes CAWSPDRGTEAFF.

This clonotype occurred many times. V is TRBV27 and J is TRBJ2-2; no clear D. The germline V gene has CDR1 MNHEY and CDR2 SMNVEV (reference sequence). The CDR3 spans 12 residues. The V and J ends lost 5 bases and 7 bases respectively, with 8 bases between them. The CDR3 region is CASSPPHGELFF. The CDR3 DNA is TGTGCCAGCAGTCCTCCCCACGGGGAGCTGTTTTTT.

This clonotype was seen many times. The chain links TRBV7-3 to TRBJ2-2; the D is unclear. Germline V gene sequence: CDR1 SGHTA, CDR2 FQGTGA. The CDR3 totals 12 residues. Trimming cost V 6 bases and J 4 bases, with 6 bases left between them. The CDR3 protein is CASRPPTGELFF. In DNA, the CDR3 is TGTGCCAGCAGACCCCCCACCGGGGAGCTGTTTTTT.

This clonotype was recorded many times. The chain uses TRBV28 and TRBJ1-1; no clear D. The CDR3 covers 16 residues. V lost 4 bases and J 0 bases, leaving 15 bases between the germline ends. CDR1 and CDR2 from the germline V gene are MDHEN and SYDVKM. The CDR3 DNA reads TGTGCCAGCAGTTCCGACACAGATGTTATGAACACTGAAGCTTTCTTT. This sequence encodes CASSSDTDVMNTEAFF.

This clonotype was recorded at least ten times. The J gene is TRBJ1-5, the V gene TRBV19; D might be TRBD1 (5 bases). Trimming removed 6 bases at V and 2 bases at J, with 20 bases between. The CDR3 is 17 amino acids. The germline V gene encodes CDR1 LNHDA and CDR2 SQIVND (reference sequence). CDR3 residues: CASSRDGGGMRNQPQHF. The CDR3 nucleotides are TGTGCCAGTAGCCGCGATGGCGGGGGTATGCGCAATCAGCCCCAGCATTTT.

In its sample, this clonotype was seen many times. The chain carries TRBV28 and TRBJ2-4; 9 bases are shared with TRBD1. The CDR3 has 15 residues. V shed 2 bases, J shed 8 bases, and the junction held 7 bases outside the gene matches. The V gene's germline CDR1 is MDHEN and CDR2 SYDVKM. Written as DNA, the CDR3 is TGTGCCAGCAGTTTAGGGACAGGGCTTACCTACATTCAGTACTTC. Translated, it gives CASSLGTGLTYIQYF.